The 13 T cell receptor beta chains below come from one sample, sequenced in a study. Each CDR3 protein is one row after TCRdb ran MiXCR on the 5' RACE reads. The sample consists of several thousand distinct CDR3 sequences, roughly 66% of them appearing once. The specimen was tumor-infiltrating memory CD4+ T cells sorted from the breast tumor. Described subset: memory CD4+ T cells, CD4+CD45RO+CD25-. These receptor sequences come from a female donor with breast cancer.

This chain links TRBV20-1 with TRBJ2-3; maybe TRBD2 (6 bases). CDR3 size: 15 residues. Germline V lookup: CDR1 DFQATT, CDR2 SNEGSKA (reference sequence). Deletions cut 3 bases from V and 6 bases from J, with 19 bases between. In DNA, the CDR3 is TGCAGTGCTAGGGGGGACTTGACCGTTGGGGATACGCAGTATTTT. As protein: CSARGDLTVGDTQYF.

CDR3 region: CASSSGTSGGTGELFF. In DNA, the CDR3 is TGTGCCAGCAGCTCTGGGACTAGCGGGGGGACCGGGGAGCTGTTTTTT. V and J are TRBV12-3 or TRBV12-4 and TRBJ2-2, with 15 bases fitting TRBD2. The CDR3 covers 16 residues. Germline trimming cut 6 bases from V and 5 bases from J; bases unmatched to any gene: 4.

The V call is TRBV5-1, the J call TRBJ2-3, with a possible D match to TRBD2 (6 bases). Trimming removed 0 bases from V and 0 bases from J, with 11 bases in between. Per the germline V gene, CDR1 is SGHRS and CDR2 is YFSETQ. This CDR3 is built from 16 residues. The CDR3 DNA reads TGCGCCAGCAGCTTGGGGGTAGCGGCTAGCACAGATACGCAGTATTTT. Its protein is CASSLGVAASTDTQYF. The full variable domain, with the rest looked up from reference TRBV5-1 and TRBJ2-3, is KAGVTQTPRYLIKTRGQQVTLSCSPISGHRSVSWYQQTPGQGLQFLFEYFSETQRNKGNFPGRFSGRQFSNSRSEMNVSTLELGDSALYLCASSLGVAASTDTQYFGPGTRLTVL.

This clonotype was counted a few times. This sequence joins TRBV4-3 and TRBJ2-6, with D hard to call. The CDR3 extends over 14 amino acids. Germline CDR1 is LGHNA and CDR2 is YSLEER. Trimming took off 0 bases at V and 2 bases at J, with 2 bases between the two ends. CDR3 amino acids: CASSQDAGANVLTF. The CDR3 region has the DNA TGCGCCAGCAGCCAAGACGCTGGGGCCAACGTCCTGACTTTC.

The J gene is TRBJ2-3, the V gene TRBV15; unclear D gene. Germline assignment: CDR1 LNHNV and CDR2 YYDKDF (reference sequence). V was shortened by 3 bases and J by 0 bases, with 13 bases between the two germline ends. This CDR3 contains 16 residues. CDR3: CATSSTLIRSTDTQYF. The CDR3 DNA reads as TGTGCCACCAGCAGTACACTAATCAGAAGCACAGATACGCAGTATTTT.

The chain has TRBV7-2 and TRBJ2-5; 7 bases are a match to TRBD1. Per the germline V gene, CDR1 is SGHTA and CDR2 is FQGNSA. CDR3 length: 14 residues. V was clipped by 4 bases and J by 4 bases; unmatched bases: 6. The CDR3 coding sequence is TGTGCCAGCAGCTCTTACAGGGGCGGAGAGACCCAGTACTTC. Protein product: CASSSYRGGETQYF. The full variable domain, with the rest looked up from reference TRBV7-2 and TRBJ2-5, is GAGVSQSPSNKVTEKGKDVELRCDPISGHTALYWYRQSLGQGLEFLIYFQGNSAPDKSGLPSDRFSAERTGGSVSTLTIQRTQQEDSAVYLCASSSYRGGETQYFGPGTRLLVL.

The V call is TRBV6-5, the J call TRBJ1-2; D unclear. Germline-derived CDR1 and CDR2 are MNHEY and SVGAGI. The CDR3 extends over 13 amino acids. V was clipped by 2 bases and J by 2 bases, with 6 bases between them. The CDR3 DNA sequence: TGTGCCAGCAGTTACGAAGGGAACTATGGCTACACCTTC. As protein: CASSYEGNYGYTF.

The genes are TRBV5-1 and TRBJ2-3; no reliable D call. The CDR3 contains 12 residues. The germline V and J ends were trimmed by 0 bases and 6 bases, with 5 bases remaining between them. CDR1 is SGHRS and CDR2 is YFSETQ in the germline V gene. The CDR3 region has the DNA TGCGCCAGCAGCTTGGGACGGGATACGCAGTATTTT. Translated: CASSLGRDTQYF.

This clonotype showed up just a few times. Written as DNA, the CDR3 is TGTGCCAGCAGCGACCACAGGGGTGGCTACGAGCAGTACTTC. Translating gives CASSDHRGGYEQYF. The chain is built from TRBV7-8 and TRBJ2-7; TRBD1 aligns across 7 bases. The V gene end was trimmed by 5 bases and the J gene end by 3 bases; junction bases not matched to a gene: 7. Germline lookup yields CDR1 SGHVS and CDR2 FQNEAQ. The CDR3 consists of 14 residues. Complete variable domain (other parts from reference TRBV7-8 and TRBJ2-7): GAGVSQSPRYKVAKRGQDVALRCDPISGHVSLFWYQQALGQGPEFLTYFQNEAQLDKSGLPSDRFFAERPEGSVSTLKIQRTQQEDSAVYLCASSDHRGGYEQYFGPGTRLTVT.

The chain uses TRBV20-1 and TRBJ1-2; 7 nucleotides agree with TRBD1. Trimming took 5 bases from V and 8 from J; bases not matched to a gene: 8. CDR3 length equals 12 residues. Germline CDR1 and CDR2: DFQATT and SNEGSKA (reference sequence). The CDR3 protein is CSAWDSRGGYTF. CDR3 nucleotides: TGCAGTGCTTGGGACAGCCGAGGAGGCTACACCTTC.

The CDR3 protein is CASSPRQGGTEAFF. CDR3 sequence (DNA): TGTGCCAGCAGTCCCCGACAGGGGGGTACTGAAGCTTTCTTT. V is TRBV12-3 or TRBV12-4 and J is TRBJ1-1; 9 bases are a match to TRBD1. The CDR3 contains 14 residues. Trimming took 5 bases from V and 5 from J; bases not matched to a gene: 6.

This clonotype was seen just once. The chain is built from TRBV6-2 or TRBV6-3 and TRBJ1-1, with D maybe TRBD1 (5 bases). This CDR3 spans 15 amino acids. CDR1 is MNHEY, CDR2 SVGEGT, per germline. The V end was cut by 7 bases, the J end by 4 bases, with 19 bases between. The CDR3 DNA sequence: TGTGCCAGCACTCATCAAACGGGTAGGGGCACTGAAGCTTTCTTT. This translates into CASTHQTGRGTEAFF.

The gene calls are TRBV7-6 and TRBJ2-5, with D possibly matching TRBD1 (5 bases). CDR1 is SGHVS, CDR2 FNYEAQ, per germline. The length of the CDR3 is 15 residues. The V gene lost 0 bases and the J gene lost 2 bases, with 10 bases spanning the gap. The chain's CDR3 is CASSLAPRAQETQYF. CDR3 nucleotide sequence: TGTGCCAGCAGCTTAGCGCCCAGGGCACAAGAGACCCAGTACTTC.